The next 5 T cell receptor beta chains were all read from a single sample in a study of T cell changes during pregnancy in multiple sclerosis. Assay used: immunoSEQ multiplex PCR; TCRdb lists only in-frame clones, some missing. The sample carries tens of thousands of clones, 85% to 95% recorded once. Sequenced here: CD4+ T cells from peripheral blood mononuclear cells, sampled in the third trimester of pregnancy. Receptor source: a female donor with multiple sclerosis, enrolled in a pregnancy study.

The chain combines TRBV30 with TRBJ1-2; D gene ambiguous. Germline V lookup: CDR1 GTSNPN, CDR2 SVGIG (reference sequence). CDR3 length: 8 residues. CDR3 bases: TGTGCGTCGGGAGGCTACACCTTC. Translating it yields CASGGYTF.

This chain uses TRBV15 with TRBJ1-5; unclear D gene. The length of the CDR3 is 14 residues. V was cut by 7 bases and J by 2 bases, with 12 bases left in between. Per germline, CDR1 LNHNV and CDR2 YYDKDF (reference sequence). The CDR3 loop is CATTSPGGNQPQHF. Here the CDR3 DNA reads TGTGCCACCACCAGTCCCGGTGGCAATCAGCCCCAGCATTTT.

The rearrangement links TRBV2 to TRBJ1-5; perhaps TRBD1 as D (5 bases). This CDR3 contains 15 residues. Germline V gene data show CDR1 as SNHLY and CDR2 as FYNNEI. Trimming took 1 base from V and 1 from J, leaving 8 bases between them. This chain's CDR3 is CASSEVRQSNQPQHF. CDR3 DNA: TGTGCCAGCAGTGAAGTCCGACAGAGCAATCAGCCCCAGCATTTT.

This rearrangement joins TRBV2 to TRBJ2-1; 11 bases map to TRBD2. CDR3 length: 17 residues. The germline V gene has CDR1 SNHLY and CDR2 FYNNEI. Trimming at V came to 1 base and at J to 7 bases, leaving 9 bases not matched to a gene. The CDR3 loop is CASSEGSGRGRGNEQFF. CDR3 in DNA: TGTGCCAGCAGTGAAGGTAGCGGGAGGGGACGGGGAAATGAGCAGTTCTTC.

The J gene is TRBJ1-2, the V gene TRBV21-1; the D segment call TRBD1 is taken from the table without a DNA check. TRBV21-1 is a pseudogene segment. This CDR3 region has 15 residues. The chain's CDR3 is CASSLLGGQVNGYTF. CDR3 DNA: TGTGCCAGCAGCCTCCTGGGGGGACAGGTCAATGGCTACACCTTC.